This T cell receptor beta chain was documented in a study of blood T cell repertoires in COVID-19. Across the whole study: The origin of the acute and convalescent COVID-19 samples was the United States, Italy and Spain.

Original handling: Quantification of nucleated cells was approximated via reference gene primer amplification. The data were produced by immunoSEQ multiplex PCR, yet TCRdb's version contains in-frame clones alone and is incomplete. That table is the source of V, J and clone size, and D and trimming were worked out from the DNA. In the table there are about 280,000 clones, roughly 90% of which are singletons. The CDR3 totals 15 residues. Trimming took 0 bases from V and 2 from J, leaving 12 bases between them. The V gene's germline CDR1 is SGHTS and CDR2 YDEGEE. The TCR was taken from a man aged 18 to 35 with active or convalescent COVID-19. This rearrangement joins TRBV5-8 to TRBJ2-7; a possible D gene is TRBD1 (6 bases). The sample was peripheral blood. CDR3 bases: TGTGCCAGCAGCTTGGATGGGACAAGCGCCTACGAGCAGTACTTC. The encoded protein is CASSLDGTSAYEQYF.